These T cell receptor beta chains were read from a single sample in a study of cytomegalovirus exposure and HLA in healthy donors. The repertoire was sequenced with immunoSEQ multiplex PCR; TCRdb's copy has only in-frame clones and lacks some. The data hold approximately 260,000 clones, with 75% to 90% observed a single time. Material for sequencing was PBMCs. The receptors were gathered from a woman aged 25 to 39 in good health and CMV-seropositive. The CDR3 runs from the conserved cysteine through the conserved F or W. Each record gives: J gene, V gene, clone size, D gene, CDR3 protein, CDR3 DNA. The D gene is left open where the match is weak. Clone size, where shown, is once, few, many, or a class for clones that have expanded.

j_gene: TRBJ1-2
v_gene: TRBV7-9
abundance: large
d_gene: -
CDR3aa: CASSFRGYYGYTF
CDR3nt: TGTGCCAGCAGCTTTCGGGGATACTATGGCTACACCTTC

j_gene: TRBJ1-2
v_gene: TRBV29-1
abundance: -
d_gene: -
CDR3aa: CSVARGLEGYTF
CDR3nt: TGCAGCGTTGCAAGGGGATTAGAGGGCTACACCTTC

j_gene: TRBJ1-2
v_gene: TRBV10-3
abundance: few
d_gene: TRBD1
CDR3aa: CAIGTDPYGYTF
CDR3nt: TGTGCCATAGGGACAGATCCTTATGGCTACACCTTC

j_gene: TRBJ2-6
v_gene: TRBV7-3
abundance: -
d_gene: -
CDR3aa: CASSSNLRGSGANVLTF
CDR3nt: TGTGCCAGCAGCTCGAACCTCCGGGGTTCTGGGGCCAACGTCCTGACTTTC

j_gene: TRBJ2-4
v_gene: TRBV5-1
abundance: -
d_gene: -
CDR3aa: CASSSPRENIQYF
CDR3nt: TGCGCCAGCAGCTCCCCTCGGGAAAACATTCAGTACTTC

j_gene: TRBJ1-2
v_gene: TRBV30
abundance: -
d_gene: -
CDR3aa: CAWVSLDRLPNYGYTF
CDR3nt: TGTGCCTGGGTGTCTTTGGACAGACTACCTAACTATGGCTACACCTTC

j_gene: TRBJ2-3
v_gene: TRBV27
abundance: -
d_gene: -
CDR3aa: CASSLGSRGTDTQYF
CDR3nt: TGTGCCAGCAGCCTCGGGAGTCGGGGCACAGATACGCAGTATTTT

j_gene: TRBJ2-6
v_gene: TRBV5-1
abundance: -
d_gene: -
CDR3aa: CASSATAGSGANVLTF
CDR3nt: TGCGCCAGCAGCGCCACTGCGGGCTCTGGGGCCAACGTCCTGACTTTC

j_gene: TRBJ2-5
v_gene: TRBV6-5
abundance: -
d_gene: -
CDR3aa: CATQRRTPGGTQYF
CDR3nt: TGTGCCACCCAGCGGAGAACGCCCGGGGGGACCCAGTACTTC

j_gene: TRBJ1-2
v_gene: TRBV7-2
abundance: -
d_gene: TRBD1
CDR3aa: CASSLDSRGLYGYTF
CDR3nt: TGTGCCAGCAGCTTAGATAGCAGGGGGCTCTATGGCTACACCTTC

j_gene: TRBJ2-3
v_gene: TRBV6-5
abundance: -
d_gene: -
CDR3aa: CASSYEGGTDTQYF
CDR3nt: TGTGCCAGCAGTTACGAGGGGGGCACAGATACGCAGTATTTT

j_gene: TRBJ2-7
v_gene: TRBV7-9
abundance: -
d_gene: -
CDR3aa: CASSKLTGSYEQYF
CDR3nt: TGTGCCAGCAGCAAGCTGACAGGCTCCTACGAGCAGTACTTC

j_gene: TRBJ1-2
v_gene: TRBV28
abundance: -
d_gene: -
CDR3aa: CASSFPEGGGYTF
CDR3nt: TGTGCCAGCAGTTTCCCTGAGGGCGGTGGCTACACCTTC

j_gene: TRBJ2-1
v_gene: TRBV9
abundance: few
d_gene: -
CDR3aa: CASSVGDSIHNEQFF
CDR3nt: TGTGCCAGCAGCGTAGGTGATAGCATCCACAATGAGCAGTTCTTC

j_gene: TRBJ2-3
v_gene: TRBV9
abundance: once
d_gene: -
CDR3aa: CASSPLSGIDTQYF
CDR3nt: TGTGCCAGCAGCCCCCTATCGGGAATCGATACGCAGTATTTT

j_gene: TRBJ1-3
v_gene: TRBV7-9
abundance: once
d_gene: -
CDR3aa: CASSDNIGYSGNTIYF
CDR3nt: TGTGCCAGCAGCGACAATATTGGGTACTCTGGAAACACCATATATTTT

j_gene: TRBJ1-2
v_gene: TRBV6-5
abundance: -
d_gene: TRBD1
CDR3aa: CASRPTGVGGYTF
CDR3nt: TGTGCCAGCAGGCCTACAGGGGTGGGTGGCTACACCTTC

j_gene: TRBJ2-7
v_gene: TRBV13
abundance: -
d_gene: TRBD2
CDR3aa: CASSPNSGKSYEQYF
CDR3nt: TGTGCCAGCAGCCCCAATAGCGGGAAAAGCTACGAGCAGTACTTC

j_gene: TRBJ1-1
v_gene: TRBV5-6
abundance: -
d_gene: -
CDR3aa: CASGIMVASGSAFF
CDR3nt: TGTGCCAGCGGTATTATGGTGGCGTCAGGGTCAGCTTTCTTT

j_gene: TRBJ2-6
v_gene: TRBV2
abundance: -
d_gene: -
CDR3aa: CASRQDSGANVLTF
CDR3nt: TGTGCCAGCAGGCAGGACTCTGGGGCCAACGTCCTGACTTTC

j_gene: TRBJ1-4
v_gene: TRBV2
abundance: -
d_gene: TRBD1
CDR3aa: CASSEGTAATNEKLFF
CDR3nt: TGTGCCAGCAGTGAGGGGACAGCCGCAACTAATGAAAAACTGTTTTTT

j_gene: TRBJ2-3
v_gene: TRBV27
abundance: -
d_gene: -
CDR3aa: CASSFGGDTQYF
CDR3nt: TGTGCCAGCAGTTTCGGTGGAGATACGCAGTATTTT

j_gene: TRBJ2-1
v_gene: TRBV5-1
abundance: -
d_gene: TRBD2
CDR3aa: CASSYLAGSSYNEQFF
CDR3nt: TGCGCCAGCAGCTACCTAGCGGGCAGCTCCTACAATGAGCAGTTCTTC

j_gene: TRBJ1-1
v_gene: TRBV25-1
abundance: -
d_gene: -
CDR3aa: CASSESGLAFF
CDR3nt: TGTGCCAGCAGTGAATCAGGGTTGGCTTTCTTT

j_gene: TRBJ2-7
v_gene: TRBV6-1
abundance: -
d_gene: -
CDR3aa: CASSPRLVEQYF
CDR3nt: TGTGCCAGCAGCCCACGACTAGTCGAGCAGTACTTC